The 2 T cell receptor beta chains listed next were all sequenced from one sample in a study of shared clonotypes between healthy human individuals. Assay: immunoSEQ multiplex PCR; the TCRdb copy retains only in-frame clones and omits some. The sample includes 170,000 or so clones, 65% to 80% seen only once; the top ten take 10%. Sequencing was carried out using memory CD4+ T cells sorted from blood. Indicated subset: CD45RA-negative fraction. The source is a man in his thirties or forties in good health.

The chain links TRBV5-1 to TRBJ1-1, with 9 bases lining up with TRBD1. The CDR3 covers 14 residues. From germline, CDR1 is SGHRS and CDR2 YFSETQ. V gave up 5 bases and J gave up 5 bases; unmatched junction bases: 7. The CDR3 DNA follows: TGCGCCAGCAGTCAAATGACAGGGGGGACTGAAGCTTTCTTT. Protein product: CASSQMTGGTEAFF.

The rearrangement joins TRBV6-1 to TRBJ1-1; possible D gene TRBD1, 6 bases. The CDR3 has 15 amino acids. Deletions cut 1 base from V and 4 bases from J, with 13 bases between. From germline, CDR1 is MNHNS and CDR2 SASEGT. CDR3 sequence (DNA): TGTGCCAGCAGTGAAGTGGGGGGGCTGGGCACTGAAGCTTTCTTT. This encodes CASSEVGGLGTEAFF.